This paragraph reports one T cell receptor (beta chain). The data belong to a study of metastatic and nonmetastatic thyroid tumors. TCRdb re-called the PCR reads with MiXCR. This table holds 60,000 to 85,000 clones, 15% to 20% found once. No patient had received any treatment before thyroid surgery. The V segment lost 2 bases and the J segment 3 bases; nucleotides outside the gene matches: 9. The length of the CDR3 is 16 residues. Germline loops: CDR1 LGHDT, CDR2 YNNKEL (reference sequence). The receptor was isolated from a female donor with papillary thyroid cancer or a benign thyroid nodule (not recorded which). Some clones in this sample may be carry-over from other donors' samples. The chain employs TRBV3-1 and TRBJ2-7; 8 bases match TRBD1. Specimen: blood. CDR3 sequence: CASSQRDRSLGYEQYF. DNA for the CDR3: TGTGCCAGCAGCCAAAGGGACAGGTCCTTGGGCTACGAGCAGTACTTC.